The 20 T cell receptor beta chains in this list originate from one sample, sequenced in a study of Graves' ophthalmopathy and Graves' hyperthyroidism. The sequenced template was RNA, covering the TCR beta CDR3 region. RT-PCR in the first round used HTBI primers; a second-round multiplex PCR followed. TCRdb re-called the multiplex PCR reads with MiXCR, one entry per CDR3 protein. The table records tens of thousands of distinct CDR3 sequences, around 48% of them present only once. Input material: peripheral blood. Receptor source: an adult man with Graves' ophthalmopathy.

The gene calls are TRBV4-2 and TRBJ1-2, with D possibly matching TRBD1 (5 bases). The CDR3 covers 14 residues. Trimming left V 7 bases short and J 5 bases short, with 17 bases between. Germline loops: CDR1 LGHNA, CDR2 YNFKEQ. As DNA, the CDR3 is TGTGCCAGCAACCGACCCAGACAGAGTTATGGCTACACCTTC. It specifies CASNRPRQSYGYTF.

The chain carries TRBV7-9 and TRBJ1-1; no clear D gene. With 3 bases removed from V and 3 bases from J, the gap between germline ends came to 11 bases. Germline CDR1 SEHNR, CDR2 FQNEAQ (reference sequence). The CDR3 is 14 residues long. The CDR3 here is CASSFLSRDTEAFF. The CDR3, as DNA: TGTGCCAGCAGCTTTTTAAGTCGGGACACTGAAGCTTTCTTT.

This clonotype was observed many times. The V and J genes are TRBV5-1 and TRBJ1-1, with D unclear. Trimming left V 5 bases short and J 3 bases short, with 11 bases between. The germline V gene encodes CDR1 SGHRS and CDR2 YFSETQ. The CDR3 runs 13 residues. CDR3 DNA: TGCGCCAGCAGTATAGGCGGGGACACTGAAGCTTTCTTT. It codes for CASSIGGDTEAFF.

This clonotype was picked up a small number of times. The V call is TRBV19, the J call TRBJ1-5; D possibly corresponds to TRBD1 (5 bases). Germline V gene sequence: CDR1 LNHDA, CDR2 SQIVND (reference sequence). The V and J ends lost 5 bases and 2 bases respectively, with 13 bases between them. The length of the CDR3 is 15 residues. CDR3: CASSPRDGRNQPQHF. In nucleotides, the CDR3 is TGTGCCAGTAGTCCCAGGGACGGTCGCAATCAGCCCCAGCATTTT.

Relative to its sample, this clonotype is medium-sized (0.01 to 0.1%). This rearrangement joins TRBV20-1 to TRBJ2-3; D remains unclear. With 6 bases removed from V and 1 base from J, the gap between germline ends came to 8 bases. Germline assignment: CDR1 DFQATT and CDR2 SNEGSKA (reference sequence). The CDR3 length is 12 residues. CDR3 in DNA: TGCAGTGCAGGTGGAGGCACAGATACGCAGTATTTT. This encodes CSAGGGTDTQYF.

This sequence joins TRBV7-2 and TRBJ1-2; D is unclear. V dropped 1 base and J dropped 7 bases, with 13 bases sitting between them. The germline gives CDR1 SGHTA, CDR2 FQGNSA. CDR3 size: 14 residues. CDR3 region: CASSLVAVVGGYTF. In DNA form, the CDR3 reads TGTGCCAGCAGCTTAGTTGCCGTCGTGGGTGGCTACACCTTC.

This clonotype was seen repeatedly, ten times or more. The chain links TRBV6-1 to TRBJ2-7, with D possibly matching TRBD1 (6 bases). The V end was cut by 8 bases, the J end by 0 bases, with 14 bases between. In germline, CDR1 is MNHNS, CDR2 SASEGT. The CDR3 covers 14 residues. DNA for the CDR3: TGTGCCAGCCTCAGGGGTTCGAGCTCCTACGAGCAGTACTTC. As protein: CASLRGSSSYEQYF.

This chain links TRBV9 with TRBJ2-7; unclear D gene. In germline, CDR1 is SGDLS, CDR2 YYNGEE. The CDR3 has 15 residues. V gave up 1 base and J gave up 3 bases, with 14 bases separating them. The CDR3 protein is CASSVSGSVDYEQYF. The CDR3 DNA follows: TGTGCCAGCAGCGTATCGGGCTCCGTCGACTACGAGCAGTACTTC. Together with reference TRBV9 and TRBJ2-7, the CDR3 gives the full variable domain: DSGVTQTPKHLITATGQRVTLRCSPRSGDLSVYWYQQSLDQGLQFLIQYYNGEERAKGNILERFSAQQFPDLHSELNLSSLELGDSALYFCASSVSGSVDYEQYFGPGTRLTVT.

At least ten counts were recorded for this clonotype. The chain carries TRBV9 and TRBJ2-1, with TRBD2 identical over 7 bases. CDR1 and CDR2 from the germline V gene are SGDLS and YYNGEE. The V and J ends lost 0 bases and 4 bases, in that order; junction bases with no gene match: 4. The CDR3 covers 15 residues. As DNA, the CDR3 is TGTGCCAGCAGCGTAGCGAGCGGGACTTACAATGAGCAGTTCTTC. Amino acids: CASSVASGTYNEQFF.

This clonotype was detected many times. This rearrangement joins TRBV12-3 or TRBV12-4 to TRBJ2-5; no clear D gene. CDR3 length equals 11 residues. Trimming took 5 bases from V and 7 from J, leaving 8 bases between them. CDR3 residues: CASSRSGTQYF. CDR3 bases: TGTGCCAGCAGTCGGTCGGGGACCCAGTACTTC.

The J gene is TRBJ2-1, the V gene TRBV4-2, with 7 positions matching TRBD1. Germline V gives CDR1 LGHNA, CDR2 YNFKEQ. Germline trimming cut 0 bases from V and 7 bases from J; bases unmatched to any gene: 9. The CDR3 has 16 amino acids. As DNA, the CDR3 is TGTGCCAGCAGCCAAGAAATTGCCCCAGGGGGTAATGAGCAGTTCTTC. Protein product: CASSQEIAPGGNEQFF.

In regard to this clonotype: A read error may produce the germline difference seen at one junction end. The rearrangement links TRBV5-1 to TRBJ2-7, with TRBD2 identical over 12 bases. Germline loops: CDR1 SGHRS, CDR2 YFSETQ. CDR3 size: 16 residues. The CDR3 sequence is CSSSQERLAGDYEQHF. DNA for the CDR3: TGCTCCAGCAGCCAGGAAAGACTAGCGGGAGACTACGAGCAGCACTTC.

This clonotype was observed a few times. The V and J genes are TRBV28 and TRBJ1-5; D is ambiguous. V gave up 5 bases and J gave up 0 bases, with 17 bases separating them. CDR3 length equals 17 residues. Per the germline V gene, CDR1 is MDHEN and CDR2 is SYDVKM. Here the CDR3 DNA reads TGTGCCAGCAGTGGGAATGACGGGCACTATAGCAATCAGCCCCAGCATTTT. Residues: CASSGNDGHYSNQPQHF.

The gene calls are TRBV4-2 and TRBJ1-4; D remains ambiguous. Looked up from germline, CDR1 is LGHNA and CDR2 is YNFKEQ. The CDR3 consists of 14 residues. Trimming removed 1 base at V and 6 bases at J, with 9 bases between. The CDR3 sequence: CASSQAGPDEKLFF. The CDR3 nucleotides are TGTGCCAGCAGCCAAGCCGGGCCGGATGAAAAACTGTTTTTT.

This clonotype qualifies as large. The V gene is TRBV24-1, the J gene TRBJ1-1, with TRBD1 as a possible D gene (6 bases). The length of the CDR3 is 13 residues. CDR1 KGHDR and CDR2 SFDVKD come from the germline V gene. V lost 5 bases, J lost 4 bases, and 10 bases lay in between. The CDR3: CATSAGAGTEAFF. In DNA form, the CDR3 reads TGTGCCACCAGTGCGGGGGCTGGCACTGAAGCTTTCTTT.

This chain links TRBV20-1 with TRBJ2-7, with 7 positions matching TRBD2. V gave up 5 bases and J gave up 7 bases; unmatched junction bases: 2. Germline loops: CDR1 DFQATT, CDR2 SNEGSKA (reference sequence). This CDR3 is 10 amino acids long. The CDR3 DNA follows: TGCAGTGCTGATAGCGGGGAGCAGTACTTC. Residues: CSADSGEQYF.

This clonotype was recorded only once. The rearrangement links TRBV20-1 to TRBJ1-2; a weak D match, TRBD1 (5 bases). CDR1 is DFQATT, CDR2 SNEGSKA, per germline (reference sequence). CDR3 length: 14 amino acids. The V end was cut by 0 bases, the J end by 4 bases, with 12 bases between. This chain's CDR3 is CSARDRSGGYGYTF. Written as DNA, the CDR3 is TGCAGTGCTAGAGACCGCTCGGGGGGCTATGGCTACACCTTC.

As for this clonotype: The junction does not match germline at one end; this may be a read error. This sequence joins TRBV7-9 and TRBJ2-1, with TRBD1 identical over 10 bases. The CDR3 runs to 16 residues. Germline CDR1 and CDR2: SEHNR and FQNEAQ (reference sequence). Here the CDR3 DNA reads TGTACCAGCAGCTTGGAGGACAGGGGGGTCTACAATGAGCAGTTCTTC. It yields the protein CTSSLEDRGVYNEQFF.

About this clonotype itself: As the CDR3 is not closed by the conserved phenylalanine or tryptophan, this likely results from a read error. This CDR3 is CSARRDGTGELFS. As DNA, the CDR3 is TGCAGTGCAAGACGGGACGGCACTGGGGAGCTGTTTTCT. The J gene is TRBJ2-2, the V gene TRBV20-1; D may correspond to TRBD1 or TRBD2 (5 bases each). The CDR3 is 13 amino acids. V dropped 6 bases and J dropped 8 bases, with 16 bases sitting between them. Germline assignment: CDR1 DFQATT and CDR2 SNEGSKA (reference sequence).

This chain connects TRBV7-9 to TRBJ1-2, with D maybe TRBD1 (6 bases). Germline CDR1 and CDR2: SEHNR and FQNEAQ (reference sequence). This CDR3 has 15 amino acids. V lost 2 bases and J lost 0, with 10 bases in between. CDR3 coding DNA: TGTGCCAGCAGCTTATGGACAGACGCTAACTATGGCTACACCTTC. Translation gives CASSLWTDANYGYTF.